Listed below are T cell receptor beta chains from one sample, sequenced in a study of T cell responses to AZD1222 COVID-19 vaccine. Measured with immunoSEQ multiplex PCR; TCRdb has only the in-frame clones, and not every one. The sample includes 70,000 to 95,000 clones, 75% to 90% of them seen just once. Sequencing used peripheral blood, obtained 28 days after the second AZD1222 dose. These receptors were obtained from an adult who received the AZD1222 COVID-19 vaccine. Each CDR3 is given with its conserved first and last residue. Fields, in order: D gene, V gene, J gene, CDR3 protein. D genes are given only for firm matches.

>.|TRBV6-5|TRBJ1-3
CASSYSLGRAGNTIYF
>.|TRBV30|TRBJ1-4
CAWRIPLVRGATNEKLFF
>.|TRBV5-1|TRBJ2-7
CASSLDSEKMYEQYF
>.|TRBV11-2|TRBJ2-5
CASSLRQDRETQYF
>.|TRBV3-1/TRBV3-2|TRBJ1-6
CASSQDGRLGSYNSPLHF
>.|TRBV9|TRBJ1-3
CASSAYRSGNTIYF
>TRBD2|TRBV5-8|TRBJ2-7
CASSLGLAGGDEQYF
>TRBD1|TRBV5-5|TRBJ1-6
CASSLIQYRGSPLHF
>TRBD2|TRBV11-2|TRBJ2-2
CASSLAGGTNTGELFF
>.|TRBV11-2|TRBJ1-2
CASSLAQHPFYGYTF
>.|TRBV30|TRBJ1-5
CAWTGAFNQPQHF
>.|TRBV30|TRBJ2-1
CAWSVRIPGNEQFF
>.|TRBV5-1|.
CASSLAQTIGETQYF
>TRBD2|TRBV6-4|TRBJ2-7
CASSDPGGGRSYEQYF
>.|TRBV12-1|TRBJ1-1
CASSSQEGMNTEAFF
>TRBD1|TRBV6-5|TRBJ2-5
CASSTGVVETQYF
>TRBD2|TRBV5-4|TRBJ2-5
CASSRGLAGTETQYF
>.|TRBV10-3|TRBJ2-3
CAISDLDTQYF
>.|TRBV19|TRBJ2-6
CASRTLESGANVLTF
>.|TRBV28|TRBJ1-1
CASSLLGPNTEAFF
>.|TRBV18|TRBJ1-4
CASSRVRASEKLFF
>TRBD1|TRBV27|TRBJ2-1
CASSGGTGFWSSYNEQFF
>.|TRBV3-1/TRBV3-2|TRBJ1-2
CASSPSQGLNYGYTF
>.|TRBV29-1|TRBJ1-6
CSVSGAGDSPLHF
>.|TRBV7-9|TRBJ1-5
CASSRSPGPINQPQHF
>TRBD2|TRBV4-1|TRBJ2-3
CASASRGLAGLSSSTDTQYF
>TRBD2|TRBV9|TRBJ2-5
CASSVGGGETQYF
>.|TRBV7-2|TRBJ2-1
CASSWGGGGYNEQFF
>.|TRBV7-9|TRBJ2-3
CASSPLVHRTDTQYF
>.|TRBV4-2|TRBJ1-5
CASSPTGEGIQPQHF
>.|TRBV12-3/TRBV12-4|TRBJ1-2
CASSHQGGYTF